A single sample is the source of the 26 T cell receptor beta chains below, sequenced in a study of blood T cell repertoires in COVID-19. Clones were read by immunoSEQ multiplex PCR, and TCRdb kept only the in-frame ones, dropping some. The table includes 150,000 to 200,000 clones, around 86% detected once. What was sequenced was PBMCs or T cells enriched from blood (not recorded which). All receptors come from a woman in her thirties who had recovered from COVID-19.

The sample holds a few counts of this clone. The V gene is TRBV27, the J gene TRBJ2-7; 11 bases match TRBD2. The V and J ends lost 7 bases and 4 bases, in that order; junction bases with no gene match: 9. This CDR3 is 15 amino acids long. Germline CDR1 reads MNHEY; CDR2 reads SMNVEV (reference sequence). The CDR3: CASKSPSGGRYEQYF. The CDR3 bases are TGTGCCAGCAAATCCCCTAGCGGGGGGCGTTACGAGCAGTACTTC.

The gene calls are TRBV7-6 and TRBJ2-5, with 12 bases matching TRBD2. Germline V CDR1 and CDR2: SGHVS, FNYEAQ. The length of the CDR3 is 17 residues. Trimming at V came to 4 bases and at J to 4 bases, leaving 10 bases not matched to a gene. DNA for the CDR3: TGTGCCAGCAGCTCACCTAAGGCGGGACTAGCGGGAGAGACCCAGTACTTC. Translated: CASSSPKAGLAGETQYF.

The chain recombines TRBV11-2 with TRBJ2-1; D unclear. Per the germline V gene, CDR1 is SGHAT and CDR2 is FQNNGV. Trimming left V 3 bases short and J 9 bases short, with 9 bases between. The CDR3 length is 12 residues. CDR3 sequence reads: CASSFFDSEQFF. Written as DNA, the CDR3 is TGTGCCAGCAGCTTTTTCGACTCTGAGCAGTTCTTC.

Here the CDR3 DNA reads TGTGCCAGTAGTCGGACAGGGACCCATCAGCCCCAGCATTTT. Translating gives CASSRTGTHQPQHF. The chain employs TRBV19 and TRBJ1-5, with 8 bases lining up with TRBD1. V lost 5 bases to trimming and J lost 5 bases; unmatched junction nucleotides: 5. Germline CDR1 and CDR2: LNHDA and SQIVND (reference sequence). The CDR3 is 14 residues long.

J is TRBJ1-2 and V is TRBV21-1; the table names TRBD1, a call not compared with the DNA. TRBV21-1 is reported as a pseudogene. This CDR3 has 13 amino acids. The CDR3 DNA sequence: TGTGCCAGCAGCCAGACATTGACCTTAGGCTACACCTTC. The encoded protein is CASSQTLTLGYTF.

The CDR3 coding sequence is TGTGCCACCAGTTCAGGGACAGCCTCTAATGGCTACACCTTC. It translates to CATSSGTASNGYTF. The chain links TRBV24-1 to TRBJ1-2, with 7 bases matching TRBD1. Germline V gives CDR1 KGHDR, CDR2 SFDVKD. The V gene end was trimmed by 6 bases and the J gene end by 6 bases; junction bases not matched to a gene: 9. The CDR3 extends over 14 amino acids.

The chain has TRBV28 and TRBJ2-7; unclear D gene. CDR1 and CDR2 (germline): MDHEN, SYDVKM. CDR3 length equals 13 residues. V shed 3 bases and J shed 5 bases, with 11 bases lying between them. The CDR3 loop reads CASSFRLRDEQYF. The CDR3 nucleotides are TGTGCCAGCAGTTTCAGGCTTCGCGACGAGCAGTACTTC.

V and J are TRBV5-6 and TRBJ2-5; 9 positions match TRBD2. V gave up 7 bases and J gave up 3 bases; unmatched junction bases: 10. This CDR3 has 15 residues. The germline gives CDR1 SGHDT, CDR2 YYEEEE. CDR3 residues: CASGRGRALKETQYF. In nucleotides, the CDR3 is TGTGCCAGCGGACGCGGGAGGGCCCTAAAAGAGACCCAGTACTTC.

This chain joins TRBV19 and TRBJ1-2; D remains unclear. The CDR3 totals 15 residues. The ends were cut back, 7 bases at V and 4 bases at J, with 19 bases in the middle. Per germline, CDR1 LNHDA and CDR2 SQIVND (reference sequence). CDR3 sequence reads: CASKVQALSIYGYTF. For the CDR3, the DNA is TGTGCCAGTAAAGTCCAGGCCCTGTCAATCTATGGCTACACCTTC.

The rearrangement links TRBV27 to TRBJ2-1, with TRBD1 as a possible D gene (6 bases). Germline CDR1 MNHEY, CDR2 SMNVEV (reference sequence). The CDR3 runs 12 residues. V dropped 7 bases and J dropped 9 bases, with 13 bases sitting between them. CDR3 bases: TGTGCCAGCACCACAGGGTTGGGTGAGCAGTTCTTC. Amino acids: CASTTGLGEQFF.

The chain uses TRBV27 and TRBJ2-1, with D possibly being TRBD2 (6 bases). This CDR3 has 12 amino acids. Trimming took 7 bases from V and 7 from J, leaving 11 bases between them. CDR1 and CDR2 (germline): MNHEY, SMNVEV (reference sequence). The CDR3 protein is CASIGRRNEQFF. The CDR3 DNA reads as TGTGCCAGCATAGGGAGGAGGAATGAGCAGTTCTTC.

This chain links TRBV7-8 with TRBJ2-5; 11 nucleotides line up with TRBD2. Germline loops: CDR1 SGHVS, CDR2 FQNEAQ. The V gene end was trimmed by 6 bases and the J gene end by 3 bases; junction bases not matched to a gene: 9. The CDR3 runs 16 residues. CDR3 residues: CASRVLAGGLEETQYF. CDR3 sequence (DNA): TGTGCCAGCAGGGTCCTAGCGGGAGGTCTTGAAGAGACCCAGTACTTC.

The gene calls are TRBV25-1 and TRBJ1-1, with D unclear. Trimming removed 5 bases from V and 8 bases from J, with 15 bases in between. CDR1 is MGHDK and CDR2 is SYGVNS in the germline V gene. The CDR3 totals 13 residues. This chain's CDR3 is CASSTISVHEAFF. CDR3 bases: TGTGCCAGCAGTACTATTTCAGTACACGAAGCTTTCTTT.

This clone was seen a few times. V is TRBV5-1 and J is TRBJ1-6; TRBD1 might be the D (5 bases). Germline values: CDR1 SGHRS, CDR2 YFSETQ. The ends were cut back, 4 bases at V and 8 bases at J, with 13 bases in the middle. This CDR3 comprises 14 residues. CDR3 in DNA: TGCGCCAGCAGCCCCTGGGGAGGGGATTCACCCCTCCACTTT. It yields the protein CASSPWGGDSPLHF.

The chain joins TRBV28 to TRBJ2-7; 8 bases match TRBD1. The CDR3 length is 17 residues. Germline V lookup: CDR1 MDHEN, CDR2 SYDVKM. The V gene end was trimmed by 3 bases and the J gene end by 2 bases; junction bases not matched to a gene: 12. CDR3 coding DNA: TGTGCCAGCAGTTTCCTCCGCGGGGCAGGGGGCACCTACGAGCAGTACTTC. Translation gives CASSFLRGAGGTYEQYF.

CDR3 region: CASSLVAGDNEQFF. CDR3 sequence (DNA): TGCGCCAGCAGCTTGGTAGCGGGAGACAATGAGCAGTTCTTC. This chain links TRBV5-1 with TRBJ2-1; 9 bases fit TRBD2. CDR1 is SGHRS, CDR2 YFSETQ, per germline. The CDR3 runs 14 residues. Trimming took 0 bases from V and 5 from J; bases not matched to a gene: 0.

The sample holds a few counts of this clone. The genes are TRBV7-2 and TRBJ2-5; D is possibly TRBD2 (5 bases). The V and J ends lost 6 bases and 3 bases respectively, with 14 bases between them. Germline V gives CDR1 SGHTA, CDR2 FQGNSA. The CDR3 is 14 amino acids. This CDR3 is CASRIEGNEETQYF. As DNA, the CDR3 is TGTGCCAGCAGAATCGAGGGAAATGAAGAGACCCAGTACTTC.

The chain recombines TRBV30 with TRBJ1-4, with 7 bases matching TRBD1. The germline V gene encodes CDR1 GTSNPN and CDR2 SVGIG (reference sequence). The ends lost 3 bases at V and 4 bases at J; junction bases unmatched: 17. The CDR3 has 18 amino acids. CDR3 coding DNA: TGTGCCTGGAGGAGGGACAGTACCCTTCGAGCGGATAATGAAAAACTGTTTTTT. This codes for CAWRRDSTLRADNEKLFF.

This chain connects TRBV5-6 to TRBJ1-4; perhaps TRBD1 as D (6 bases). This CDR3 has 14 amino acids. V lost 1 base and J lost 8, with 12 bases in between. The V gene's germline CDR1 is SGHDT and CDR2 YYEEEE. Here the CDR3 reads CASSLWAGDEKLFF. CDR3 DNA sequence: TGTGCCAGCAGCTTGTGGGCAGGGGACGAAAAACTGTTTTTT.

This chain connects TRBV5-6 to TRBJ2-7; maybe TRBD1 (5 bases). Trimming stripped 4 bases from V and 0 bases from J, with 11 bases between. This CDR3 spans 14 amino acids. Per germline, CDR1 SGHDT and CDR2 YYEEEE. Here the CDR3 reads CASSPQGSSYEQYF. The CDR3 nucleotides read TGTGCCAGCAGCCCTCAGGGAAGCTCCTACGAGCAGTACTTC.

This clone occurred many times. This chain joins TRBV9 and TRBJ1-5; 9 nucleotides agree with TRBD1. Germline CDR1 reads SGDLS; CDR2 reads YYNGEE. V was clipped by 4 bases and J by 6 bases; unmatched bases: 5. The CDR3 extends over 14 amino acids. The CDR3 protein is CASSLGTGSQPQHF. The CDR3 nucleotides are TGTGCCAGCAGCCTCGGGACAGGGAGTCAGCCCCAGCATTTT.

The J gene is TRBJ2-7, the V gene TRBV5-1, with a possible D match to TRBD1 (5 bases). The germline gives CDR1 SGHRS, CDR2 YFSETQ. Trimming shortened V by 0 bases and J by 1 base, and 14 bases separated the two germline ends. The length of the CDR3 is 16 residues. CDR3 nucleotides: TGCGCCAGCAGCTTGGATCAAGAAAGGGGTTCCTACGAGCAGTACTTC. This codes for CASSLDQERGSYEQYF.

The V gene is TRBV29-1, the J gene TRBJ1-2; D ambiguous. The CDR3 has 13 amino acids. V lost 3 bases and J lost 3, with 11 bases in between. CDR1 SQVTM and CDR2 ANQGSEA come from the germline V gene. The CDR3 bases are TGCAGCGTTGATCGGCGTGCGGACTATGGCTACACCTTC. This gives the protein CSVDRRADYGYTF.

V and J are TRBV11-2 and TRBJ2-1; 10 nucleotides align to TRBD1. Per germline, CDR1 SGHAT and CDR2 FQNNGV. The CDR3 spans 15 residues. Trimming cost V 5 bases and J 6 bases; bases outside gene matches: 7. Written as DNA, the CDR3 is TGTGCCAGCAGCCAAAGGGGACAGGGGACCAATGAGCAGTTCTTC. It codes for CASSQRGQGTNEQFF.

This chain links TRBV19 with TRBJ2-5, with D perhaps matching TRBD1 (6 bases). Germline CDR1 reads LNHDA; CDR2 reads SQIVND (reference sequence). This CDR3 has 13 amino acids. Trimming stripped 6 bases from V and 2 bases from J, with 10 bases between. The CDR3 here is CASSQQGQETQYF. CDR3 in DNA: TGTGCCAGTAGCCAACAGGGTCAAGAGACCCAGTACTTC.

The genes are TRBV11-3 and TRBJ2-7; the match to TRBD1 covers 9 bases. The trim removed 0 bases at V and 1 base at J, leaving 10 bases unmatched. Germline V gene lookup returns CDR1 SGHNT and CDR2 YENEEA. The CDR3 has 18 residues. The CDR3 loop reads CASSLDRLGTGRSYEQYF. The CDR3 nucleotides read TGTGCCAGCAGCTTAGATCGATTAGGGACAGGGAGGTCCTACGAGCAGTACTTC.